The subject of this entry is one T cell receptor (beta chain). The data stem from a study of blood T cells in healthy people across ages. The authors ran a second PCR of about 7 to 11 cycles using a sample-barcoded 5' primer and a J-beta primer mix. TCRdb fed the 5' RACE reads into MiXCR, producing one record per CDR3 protein. The sample has around 1,900,000 distinct CDR3 sequences; 30% to 40% are singletons. The CDR3 totals 14 residues. The germline V and J ends were trimmed by 3 bases and 6 bases, with 12 bases remaining between them. Germline lookup yields CDR1 LGHNA and CDR2 YSLEER. This receptor was identified in a human donor in good health. The rearrangement uses TRBV4-3 and TRBJ2-1; D is unclear. The material sequenced was blood. For the CDR3, the DNA is TGCGCCAGCAGCCAGTCCCACGGTAGCAATGAGCAGTTCTTC. It is translated as CASSQSHGSNEQFF.